This TCR beta chain was recovered during a study of shared clonotypes between healthy human individuals (dated by TCRdb to 2020 to 2021). Background on the whole study: A couple of women and a few men aged 18 to 49 years were included in the cohort. For each donor, CD4 naive and CD4 memory were each run on three plates, CD8 naive on two plates, and CD8 memory on one plate. The study deeply sequenced blood TCR repertoires of about 5 healthy adults to estimate repertoire size and the extent of clonotype sharing between individuals. To increase sequencing depth and limit assay-specific biases, TCR repertoire library preparation and sequencing were carried out by different laboratories using diverse techniques. Between about 0.94 and 8.9 billion PBMCs per donor were obtained by leukapheresis.

Donors were healthy HIV-negative adults with no recently reported acute infections or vaccinations. All donors were Caucasian adults living in Nashville, Tennessee, USA. CD4+ T cells were enriched through magnetic negative selection, after which naive cells were positively selected on CD45RA and the remaining negative fraction served as the memory subset. Blood was collected by leukapheresis, and PBMCs were isolated by Ficoll-Histopaque density gradient centrifugation and then cryopreserved in liquid nitrogen vapor phase. Analytical flow cytometry was used to check the purity and quantity of every magnetically sorted T cell population. Genomic DNA was isolated from every sorted fraction and measured by UV absorbance on a Nanodrop 2000c. Of note for this clone: Its antigen remains undetermined. Base-call qualities are not available, and no considerably larger clone is one nucleotide away.

The investigation overall reported the following: Because the study included only a small number of donors, the genetic and exposure-history diversity represented was limited. Pairwise subsampling indicated that sequencing depth was expected to affect the degree of clonotype sharing among donors. Larger estimated clonotype richness was generally found for naive subsets than for memory subsets. Compared with non-shared clonotypes, clonotypes shared by all four sorted-subset donors had higher generation probabilities. Only blood was sampled, and tissue TCR repertoires likely differ from those in blood. Even with the large sequencing depth, rarefaction of the sorted-subset datasets indicated that sequencing was incomplete. Across several donors, 4.5% to 6.5% of naive CD4, 3.5% of naive CD8, roughly 2.3% of memory CD4, and roughly 0.41% of memory CD8 clonotypes were shared.

Using the deep immunoSEQ assay, TCR CDR3 regions were amplified from genomic DNA by multiplex PCR. Extracted genomic DNA from each cell subset was spread evenly across all wells of several immunoSEQ 96-well plates, with each plate serving as a replicate. For sorted subsets, around 200 ng genomic DNA, equal to about 30,000 T cell genomes, was loaded into each replicate PCR. Purified libraries were quantified with a Qubit 3.0 fluorometer, sized on a Bioanalyzer 2100, and re-quantified with the KAPA Library Quantification kit. Every immunoSEQ 96-well plate was sequenced on a separate single-read 150-cycle Illumina NextSeq 550 flow cell. Under the source paper's analysis protocol: Because the immunoSEQ output held only junctional sequences and lacked quality scores, the filtering could not match the filtering applied to full-length reads. To assign V/J genes and CDR3, sequences were annotated using PyIR, a Python wrapper for IgBLAST v1.9, with IMGT germline references. Any read was removed if the V/J assignment was weak (E-value above 1e-6), the CDR3 was missing, or the read contained stop codons, out-of-frame junctions, or ambiguous translated residues. V3J clonotypes were defined as sequences sharing an identical inferred V gene, J gene, and CDR3 amino acid sequence. To compute the percentage overlap between repertoires, the number of shared unique clonotypes was divided by the size of the smaller repertoire. RTK rarefaction, the Chao1 estimator, and Recon v2.1 estimates of unobserved clonotypes were used to assess repertoire richness. Generation probabilities for all TCRbeta clonotypes obtained by the gDNA method from a handful of donors were computed using OLGA. The table comes from immuneACCESS by way of TCRdb, which keeps in-frame sequences with V and J called. Part of the clones is missing from these tables; in studies checked, under half for an unresolved V gene and the rest for unknown reasons. The DNA gave D and trimming, while V, J and clone size come from that table. This sample holds over a million clones; roughly 95% were observed only once. Roughly 1.2% of the sample is in the top ten clones.

This sequence originates from a man under 40 in good health. The source material was naive CD4+ T cells sorted from blood. What the cell subset or site label conveys for this sample: CD45RA+ positively selected.

The DNA is TGTGCCTGGAGACAAGCCAGGGGCGGCAATCAGCCCCAGCATTTT. Translated, this gives CAWRQARGGNQPQHF. The chain links TRBV30 with TRBJ1-5; the D gene is perhaps TRBD1, on 6 matching bases. There are 15 amino acids in the CDR3, from cysteine to phenylalanine inclusive. CDR3 DNA only is kept here, 45 bases in frame from base 1. CDR1 and CDR2, looked up from the germline V gene (reference sequence), are GTSNPN and SVGIG. V loses 3 bases of germline sequence and J loses 2 bases, and the interval between the two ends is 14 bases.